This TCR beta chain was retrieved from a study of T cell repertoires in cytomegalovirus infection. The overall study: TCR beta signatures that were public indicated CMV infection and matching HLA type.

TCRdb re-called the reads with MiXCR, one entry per CDR3 protein. The sample lists fewer than 300,000 distinct CDR3 sequences, roughly 25% seen once, with more than 11% in the top ten. This clonotype was counted ten times or more. This clonotype was sampled from a human donor in good health (CMV status not recorded). Some clones in this sample may be carry-over from other donors' samples. The specimen sequenced was PBMCs.

The CDR3 bases are TGTGCCAGCAATGAGCAGTTCTTC. Amino acid sequence: CASNEQFF. The chain carries TRBV7-2 and TRBJ2-1; no clear D gene. The CDR3 loop spans 8 amino acids. Per germline, CDR1 SGHTA and CDR2 FQGNSA. V lost 7 bases and J lost 8, with 0 bases in between.